This is a list of T cell receptor beta chains from one sample in a study of blood T cells in healthy people across ages. TCRdb itself ran the 5' RACE reads through MiXCR, one entry per CDR3 protein. The table includes 1,500,000 or so distinct CDR3 sequences, approximately 59% detected once. The sequenced sample was blood. These receptors all come from a man younger than 35 in good health. Both conserved end residues are part of each CDR3. Each record gives: V gene, D gene, J gene, clone size, CDR3 DNA, CDR3 protein. D genes are given only for firm matches. Only some rows state a clone size, as once, few, many or a class for expanded clones.

TRBV10-3	TRBD1	TRBJ2-3	NA	TGTGCCATCAGGGCCCCGGGACAGCCCACAGATACGCAGTATTTT	CAIRAPGQPTDTQYF
TRBV7-2	TRBD1	TRBJ2-7	once	TGTGCCAGCAGCTCGTCCTCCGGGACAGGGACCTACGAGCAGTACTTC	CASSSSSGTGTYEQYF
TRBV7-9	NA	TRBJ2-1	NA	TGTGCCAGCAGCTTAGATGCTAGGGGGGGAAATGAGCAGTTCTTC	CASSLDARGGNEQFF
TRBV5-1	TRBD1	TRBJ2-7	NA	TGCGCCAGCAGCTTAATTGGGACAGGGGACGGGCAGTACTTC	CASSLIGTGDGQYF
TRBV28	TRBD2	TRBJ2-3	NA	TGTGCCAGCAGTCTAGCGGGACTCACAGGTACGCAGTATTTT	CASSLAGLTGTQYF
TRBV7-6	NA	TRBJ1-1	NA	TGTGCCAGCCAACTAGGGCGGGGTCTCGGTATGAACACTGAAGCTTTCTTT	CASQLGRGLGMNTEAFF
TRBV7-2	TRBD1	TRBJ2-7	NA	TGTGCCAGCAGCTTTCAGGGGGCGTCCTACGAGCAGTACTTC	CASSFQGASYEQYF
TRBV20-1	TRBD2	TRBJ2-4	NA	TGCAGTGCAGATCTAGCGGGGGGTGCCAAAAACATTCAGTACTTC	CSADLAGGAKNIQYF
TRBV12-3/TRBV12-4	NA	TRBJ2-5	few	TGTGCCAGCCAAGGACGAGCTTCCCAAGAGACCCAGTACTTC	CASQGRASQETQYF
TRBV4-1	NA	TRBJ2-1	NA	TGCGCCAGCAGCCAATTACAGGGTTTAAATGAGCAGTTCTTC	CASSQLQGLNEQFF
TRBV4-1	TRBD1	TRBJ2-1	NA	TGCGCCAGCAGCCTGGGGGACAGGGGACACAATGAGCAGTTCTTC	CASSLGDRGHNEQFF
TRBV7-9	TRBD2	TRBJ2-7	NA	TGTGCCAGCAGCCAATTTAGCGGGAGGGCCTCCCTAGAGCAGTACTTC	CASSQFSGRASLEQYF
TRBV4-2	NA	TRBJ2-7	NA	TGTGCCAGCAGCCATCGGGCCAGTGTCGGTTCCTACGAGCAGTACTTC	CASSHRASVGSYEQYF
TRBV21-1	NA	TRBJ2-1	few	TGTGCCAGCAGAGGGGGGCGCCCGGAGGAGATTGAGCAGTTCTTC	CASRGGRPEEIEQFF
TRBV9	NA	TRBJ2-7	few	TGTGCCAGCAGCGTAGGAACAGGCGTCGAGCAGTACTTC	CASSVGTGVEQYF
TRBV15	TRBD1	TRBJ2-5	NA	TGTGCCACCGGGACAGCGCACCAAGAGACCCAGTACTTC	CATGTAHQETQYF
TRBV6-2/TRBV6-3	NA	TRBJ2-7	NA	TGTGCCAGCAGTTACTCGGTCAGCCTCGGCGAGCAGTACTTC	CASSYSVSLGEQYF
TRBV7-9	NA	TRBJ2-1	NA	TGTGCCAGCAGCCCCACGACGACCAGGGTAGGATCCTACAATGAGCAGTTCTTC	CASSPTTTRVGSYNEQFF
TRBV29-1	NA	TRBJ2-3	NA	TGCAGCGTTGAACCCCGGGGCAGGGCTACAGATACGCAGTATTTT	CSVEPRGRATDTQYF
TRBV29-1	NA	TRBJ2-6	few	TGCAGCGTTGTGGCCGACCATAGCGTCCTGACTTTC	CSVVADHSVLTF
TRBV5-5	TRBD2	TRBJ2-3	few	TGTGCCAGCAGCAGCTTGTCGGCTAGCGGGAGGGCCGATACGCAGTATTTT	CASSSLSASGRADTQYF
TRBV6-2/TRBV6-3	NA	TRBJ2-3	NA	TGTGCCAGCAGCCCTACCCCCATCACTAGGACGGTACCAGATACGCAGTATTTT	CASSPTPITRTVPDTQYF
TRBV6-1	NA	TRBJ2-1	NA	TGTGCCAGCAGTGAACAGGCCTCGAAGTACAATGAGCAGTTCTTC	CASSEQASKYNEQFF
TRBV29-1	NA	TRBJ1-1	few	TGCAGCGTTGAAGAAGGGGGAGAGGGCACTGAAGCTTTCTTT	CSVEEGGEGTEAFF
TRBV4-1	TRBD1	TRBJ1-2	NA	TGCGCCAGCAGCCGACCGGGACAGGAATATGGCTACACCTTC	CASSRPGQEYGYTF
TRBV4-2	NA	TRBJ2-1	NA	TGTGCCAGCAGCCAAGGCTCAGGGGGGTCCTACAATGAGCAGTTCTTC	CASSQGSGGSYNEQFF
TRBV18	TRBD2	TRBJ2-3	few	TGTGCCAGCTCACCGATAGCGGGAGGGGACGATACGCAGTATTTT	CASSPIAGGDDTQYF
TRBV12-5	NA	TRBJ2-1	few	TGTGCTAGTGGTTCTCCCCTTGGTGGGAGCCTCTCCTACAATGAGCAGTTCTTC	CASGSPLGGSLSYNEQFF
TRBV29-1	NA	TRBJ2-5	NA	TGCAGCGTCTCGGTCCTAGGGGGGGAGACCCAGTACTTC	CSVSVLGGETQYF
TRBV6-1	NA	TRBJ2-7	NA	TGTGCCAGCAGTGAAGGAATTTACTACGAGCAGTACTTC	CASSEGIYYEQYF
TRBV7-9	NA	TRBJ1-5	NA	TGTGCCAGCAGTCCTACAGAGGCGAATCAGCCCCAGCATTTT	CASSPTEANQPQHF
TRBV20-1	TRBD2	TRBJ2-7	NA	TGCAGTGCTAGAGATCTCGCCCTCCCGGGACTAGCAAGGCTCTACGAGCAGTACTTC	CSARDLALPGLARLYEQYF
TRBV27	TRBD1	TRBJ1-4	NA	TGTGCCAGCGCCCTGACAGGGGCCGCCTTGAATGAAAAACTGTTTTTT	CASALTGAALNEKLFF
TRBV6-2/TRBV6-3	TRBD2	TRBJ2-5	NA	TGTGCCGCGGGGGGCAACGGGAGGGAACAAGAGACCCAGTACTTC	CAAGGNGREQETQYF
TRBV27	NA	TRBJ2-7	NA	TGTGCCAGCAGCTACTCAGGGAGTAAGTCCTACGAGCAGTACTTC	CASSYSGSKSYEQYF
TRBV28	NA	TRBJ2-3	few	TGTGCCAGCAGGCCGTCGGGCTTGGACACAGATACGCAGTATTTT	CASRPSGLDTDTQYF
TRBV7-2	NA	TRBJ2-1	NA	TGTGCCAGCAGCTTAGATGACGGACCATCCTACAATGAGCAGTTCTTC	CASSLDDGPSYNEQFF
TRBV4-1	NA	TRBJ2-5	NA	TGCGCCAGCAGCCAACAGAATGGAGAGACCCAGTACTTC	CASSQQNGETQYF
TRBV29-1	NA	TRBJ2-5	few	TGCAGCGTTGAGGGAGTCCTTATACAAGAGACCCAGTACTTC	CSVEGVLIQETQYF
TRBV10-3	NA	TRBJ2-2	NA	TGTGCCATCAGTGAGTTACAGGCAGACACCGGGGAGCTGTTTTTT	CAISELQADTGELFF
TRBV20-1	NA	TRBJ2-7	NA	TGCAGTGCTAGAGACCCTATTTCAGAGGGAGAGCAGTACTTC	CSARDPISEGEQYF
TRBV3-1	NA	TRBJ2-7	NA	TGTGCCAGCAGTGAATATATTGGACTGGTCTACGAGCAGTACTTC	CASSEYIGLVYEQYF
TRBV4-3	NA	TRBJ2-7	NA	TGCGCCAGCAGCCAAGCTGGGGGTGATTTCTCCTACGAGCAGTACTTC	CASSQAGGDFSYEQYF
TRBV10-3	NA	TRBJ1-1	NA	TGTGCCATCAGCACTGACATAAGGAGCACTGAAGCTTTCTTT	CAISTDIRSTEAFF
TRBV20-1	NA	TRBJ2-4	NA	TGCAGTGCTAGGATTCCCGGCAGCGTGGGGGAGCAGTACTTC	CSARIPGSVGEQYF
TRBV4-2	NA	TRBJ2-1	NA	TGTGCCAGCAGCCAACCTACTAGCAATGAGCAGTTCTTC	CASSQPTSNEQFF
TRBV5-1	TRBD2	TRBJ2-1	NA	TGCGCCAGGGACAAAACGGGATGGTCTAGCGGTGCCTACAATGAGCAGTTCTTC	CARDKTGWSSGAYNEQFF
TRBV10-3	NA	TRBJ2-3	NA	TGTGCCATCAGTGATCAGGGAGATGCGCAGTATTTT	CAISDQGDAQYF
TRBV4-3	TRBD1	TRBJ2-2	NA	TGCGCCAGCAGCCAGGGGACAGTTCGACACACCGGGGAGCTGTTTTTT	CASSQGTVRHTGELFF
TRBV6-6	NA	TRBJ2-6	few	TGTGCCAGCACACTAGACTCTGGGGCCAACGTCCTGACTTTC	CASTLDSGANVLTF
TRBV20-1	TRBD1	TRBJ1-6	few	TGCAGTGCTAGAGGCGGGACAGGGGATTCACCCCTCCACTTT	CSARGGTGDSPLHF
TRBV7-2	NA	TRBJ2-7	NA	TGTGCCAGCAGCTTATCTTCTAGCAACGAGCAGTACTTC	CASSLSSSNEQYF
TRBV9	TRBD2	TRBJ2-1	few	TGTGCCAGCAGCATTTTAGCGGGGGGGCCCTTTAATGAGCAGTTCTTC	CASSILAGGPFNEQFF
TRBV3-1	TRBD1	TRBJ2-2	NA	TGTGCCAGCAGCCCAGGGGGCCACGGGGAGCTGTTTTTT	CASSPGGHGELFF
TRBV12-3/TRBV12-4	NA	TRBJ1-2	NA	TGTGCCAGCAGTTTAGCGAGCGGGGGCTACACCTTC	CASSLASGGYTF
TRBV11-2	NA	TRBJ1-2	NA	TGTGCCAGTAGTGGGGGGAGCGGCTACACCTTC	CASSGGSGYTF
TRBV7-9	NA	TRBJ2-7	NA	TGTGCCAGCAGCTTATACGAAGGCGTCTCCTACGAGCAGTACTTC	CASSLYEGVSYEQYF
TRBV29-1	TRBD2	TRBJ2-7	few	TGCAGCGTTGGGGGGGGATTCGAGCAGTACTTC	CSVGGGFEQYF